Listed here are 2 T cell receptor beta chains from one sample, sequenced in a study of Ad26.COV2.S vaccination and SARS-CoV-2 variants. TCRdb's table, derived via immunoSEQ multiplex PCR, lists solely in-frame clones and lacks some. The repertoire holds about 470,000 clones, with around 91% as singletons. Treatment meaning: about 20 received Ad26.COV2.S at low or high dose, single or two shots; several received placebo; per-sample allocation not given. Samples were taken on day 63 after the first vaccine or placebo injection. This specimen was peripheral blood, taken in a trial of Ad26.COV2.S vaccine versus placebo. These receptors were obtained from a person aged 18-60 years who received the Ad26.COV2.S COVID-19 vaccine or a placebo.

The V gene is TRBV21-1, the J gene TRBJ2-2; the tabulated D call, TRBD2, remains unverified against the DNA. TRBV21-1 is a pseudogene segment. This CDR3 region has 17 residues. The CDR3 loop reads CASSKGGGGPNTGELFF. The CDR3 DNA reads TGTGCCAGCAGCAAAGGGGGCGGGGGTCCGAACACCGGGGAGCTGTTTTTT.

V gene TRBV10-3 combines with J gene TRBJ2-7; D unclear. Trimming pared 6 bases from V and 0 bases from J, leaving 12 bases between. Germline V gene data show CDR1 as ENHRY and CDR2 as SYGVKD. This CDR3 contains 14 residues. CDR3 residues: CAIRRGEDSYEQYF. CDR3 nucleotides: TGTGCCATCAGGCGTGGGGAAGACTCCTACGAGCAGTACTTC.